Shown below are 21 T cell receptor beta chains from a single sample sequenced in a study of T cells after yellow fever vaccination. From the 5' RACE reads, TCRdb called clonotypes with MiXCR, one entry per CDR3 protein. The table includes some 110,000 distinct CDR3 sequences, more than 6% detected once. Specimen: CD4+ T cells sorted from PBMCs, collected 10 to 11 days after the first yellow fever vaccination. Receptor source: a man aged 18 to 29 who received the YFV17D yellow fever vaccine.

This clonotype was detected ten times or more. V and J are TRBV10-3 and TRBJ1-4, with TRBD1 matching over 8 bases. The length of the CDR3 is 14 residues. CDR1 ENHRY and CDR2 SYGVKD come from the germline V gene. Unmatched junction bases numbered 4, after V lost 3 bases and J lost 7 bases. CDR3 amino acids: CAISDGQGSEKLFF. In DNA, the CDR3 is TGTGCCATCAGTGACGGACAGGGAAGTGAAAAACTGTTTTTT.

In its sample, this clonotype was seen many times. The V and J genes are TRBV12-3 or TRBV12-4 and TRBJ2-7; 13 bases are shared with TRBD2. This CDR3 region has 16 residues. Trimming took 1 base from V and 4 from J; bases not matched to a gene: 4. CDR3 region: CASSLGLAGGPYEQYF. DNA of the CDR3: TGTGCCAGCAGTTTAGGACTAGCGGGGGGCCCTTACGAGCAGTACTTC.

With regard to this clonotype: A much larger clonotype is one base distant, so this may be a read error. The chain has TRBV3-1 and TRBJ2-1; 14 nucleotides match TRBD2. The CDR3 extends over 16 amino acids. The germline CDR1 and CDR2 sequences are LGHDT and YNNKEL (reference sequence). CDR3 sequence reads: CATSHGLAGGNNEQFF. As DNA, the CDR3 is TGTGCCACCAGCCACGGACTAGCGGGGGGAAACAATGAGCAGTTCTTC.

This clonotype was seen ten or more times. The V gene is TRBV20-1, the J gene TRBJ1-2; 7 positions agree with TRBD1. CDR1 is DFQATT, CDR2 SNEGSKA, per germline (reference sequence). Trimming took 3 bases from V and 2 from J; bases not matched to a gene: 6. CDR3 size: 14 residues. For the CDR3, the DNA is TGCAGTGCTAGTGAGGGGGCTGGCAACTATGGCTACACCTTC. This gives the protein CSASEGAGNYGYTF.

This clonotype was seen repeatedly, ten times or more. CDR3 sequence reads: CASSLGTSSSYEQYF. CDR3 nucleotide sequence: TGCGCCAGCAGCCTGGGGACTAGCTCCTCTTACGAGCAGTACTTC. The rearrangement links TRBV5-1 to TRBJ2-7, with 9 bases fitting TRBD2. The CDR3 totals 15 residues. Germline V lookup: CDR1 SGHRS, CDR2 YFSETQ. The junction had 9 bases not matched to a gene; V was cut back by 4 bases and J by 4 bases.

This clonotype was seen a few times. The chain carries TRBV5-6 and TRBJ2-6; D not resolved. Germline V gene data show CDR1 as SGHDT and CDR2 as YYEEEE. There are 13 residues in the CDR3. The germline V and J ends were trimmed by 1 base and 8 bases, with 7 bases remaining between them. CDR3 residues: CASSLSDPNVLTF. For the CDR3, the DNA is TGTGCCAGCAGCTTGAGTGATCCCAACGTCCTGACTTTC.

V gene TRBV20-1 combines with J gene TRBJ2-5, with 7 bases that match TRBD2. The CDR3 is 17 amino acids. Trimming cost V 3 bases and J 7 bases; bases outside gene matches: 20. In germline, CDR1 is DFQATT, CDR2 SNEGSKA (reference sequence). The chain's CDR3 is CSASANSGTNQGGTQYF. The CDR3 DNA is TGCAGTGCTAGTGCCAATTCCGGGACTAACCAAGGAGGGACCCAGTACTTC.

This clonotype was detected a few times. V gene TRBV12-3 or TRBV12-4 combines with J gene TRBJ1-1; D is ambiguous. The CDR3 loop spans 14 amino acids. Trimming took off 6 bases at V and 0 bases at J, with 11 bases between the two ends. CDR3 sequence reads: CASSPRRMNTEAFF. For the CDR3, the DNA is TGTGCCAGCAGCCCCCGACGGATGAACACTGAAGCTTTCTTT.

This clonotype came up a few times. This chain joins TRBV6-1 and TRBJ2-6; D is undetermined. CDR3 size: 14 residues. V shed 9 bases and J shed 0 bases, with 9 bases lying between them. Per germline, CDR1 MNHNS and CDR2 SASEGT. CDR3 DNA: TGTGCCAGTGGACGGTTCTCTGGGGCCAACGTCCTGACTTTC. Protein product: CASGRFSGANVLTF.

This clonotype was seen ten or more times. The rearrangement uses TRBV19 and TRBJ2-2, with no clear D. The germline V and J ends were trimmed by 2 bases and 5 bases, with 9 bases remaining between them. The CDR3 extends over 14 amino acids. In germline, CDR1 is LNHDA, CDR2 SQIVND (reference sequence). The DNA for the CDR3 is TGTGCCAGTAGTATAATCCAGCAGACCGGGGAGCTGTTTTTT. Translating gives CASSIIQQTGELFF.

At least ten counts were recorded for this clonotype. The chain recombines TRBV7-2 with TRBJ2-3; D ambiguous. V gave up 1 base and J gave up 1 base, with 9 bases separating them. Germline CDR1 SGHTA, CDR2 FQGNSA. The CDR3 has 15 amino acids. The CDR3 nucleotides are TGTGCCAGCAGCTTAGATTACGGCCGCACAGATACGCAGTATTTT. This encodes CASSLDYGRTDTQYF.

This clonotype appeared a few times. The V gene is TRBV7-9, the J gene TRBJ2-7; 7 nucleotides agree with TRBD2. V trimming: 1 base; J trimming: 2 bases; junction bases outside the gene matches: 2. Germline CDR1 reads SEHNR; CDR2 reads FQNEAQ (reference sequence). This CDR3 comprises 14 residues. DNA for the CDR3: TGTGCCAGCAGCTTAGATGGACTAGCCTACGAGCAGTACTTC. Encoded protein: CASSLDGLAYEQYF.

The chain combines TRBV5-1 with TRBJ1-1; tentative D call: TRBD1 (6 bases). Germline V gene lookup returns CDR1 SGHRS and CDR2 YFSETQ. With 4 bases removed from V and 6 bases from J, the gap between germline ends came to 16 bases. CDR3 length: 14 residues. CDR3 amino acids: CASSIHGQSSEAFF. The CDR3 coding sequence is TGCGCCAGCAGCATCCACGGACAGTCTTCTGAAGCTTTCTTT.

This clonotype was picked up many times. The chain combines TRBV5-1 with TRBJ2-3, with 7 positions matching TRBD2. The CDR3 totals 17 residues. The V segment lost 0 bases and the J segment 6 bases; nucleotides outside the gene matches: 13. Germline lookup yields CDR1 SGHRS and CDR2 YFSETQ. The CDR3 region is CASSLAEIAGVRDTQYF. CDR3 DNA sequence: TGCGCCAGCAGCTTGGCCGAGATCGCGGGGGTGAGGGATACGCAGTATTTT.

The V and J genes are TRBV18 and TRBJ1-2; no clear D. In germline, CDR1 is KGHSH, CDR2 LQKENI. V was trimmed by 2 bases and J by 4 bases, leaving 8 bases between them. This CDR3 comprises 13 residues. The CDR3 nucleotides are TGTGCCAGCTCACCAGAGGAGCCCTATGGCTACACCTTC. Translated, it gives CASSPEEPYGYTF. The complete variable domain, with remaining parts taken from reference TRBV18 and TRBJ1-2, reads NAGVMQNPRHLVRRRGQEARLRCSPMKGHSHVYWYRQLPEEGLKFMVYLQKENIIDESGMPKERFSAEFPKEGPSILRIQQVVRGDSAAYFCASSPEEPYGYTFGSGTRLTVV.

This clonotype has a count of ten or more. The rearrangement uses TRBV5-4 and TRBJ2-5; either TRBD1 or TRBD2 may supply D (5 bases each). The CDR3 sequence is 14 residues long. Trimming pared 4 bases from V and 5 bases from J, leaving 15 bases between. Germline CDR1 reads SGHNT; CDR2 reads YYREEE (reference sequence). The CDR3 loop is CASSPPGSRETQYF. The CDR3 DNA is TGTGCCAGCAGCCCGCCAGGGAGTAGGGAGACCCAGTACTTC.

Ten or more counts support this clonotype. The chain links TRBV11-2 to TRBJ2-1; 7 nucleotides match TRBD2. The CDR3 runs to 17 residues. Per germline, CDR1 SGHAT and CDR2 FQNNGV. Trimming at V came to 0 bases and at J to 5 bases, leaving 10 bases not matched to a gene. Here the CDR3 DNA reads TGTGCCAGCAGCTTAGATCTGGACGGGGGGTTCGACAATGAGCAGTTCTTC. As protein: CASSLDLDGGFDNEQFF. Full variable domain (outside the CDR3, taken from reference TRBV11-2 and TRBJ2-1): EAGVAQSPRYKIIEKRQSVAFWCNPISGHATLYWYQQILGQGPKLLIQFQNNGVVDDSQLPKDRFSAERLKGVDSTLKIQPAKLEDSAVYLCASSLDLDGGFDNEQFFGPGTRLTVL.

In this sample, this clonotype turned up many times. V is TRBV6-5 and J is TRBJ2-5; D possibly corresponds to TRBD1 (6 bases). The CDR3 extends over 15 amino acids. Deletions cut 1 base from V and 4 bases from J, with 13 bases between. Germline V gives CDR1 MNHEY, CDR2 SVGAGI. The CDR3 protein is CASSYFTGFGETQYF. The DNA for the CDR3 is TGTGCCAGCAGTTACTTTACAGGGTTCGGAGAGACCCAGTACTTC.

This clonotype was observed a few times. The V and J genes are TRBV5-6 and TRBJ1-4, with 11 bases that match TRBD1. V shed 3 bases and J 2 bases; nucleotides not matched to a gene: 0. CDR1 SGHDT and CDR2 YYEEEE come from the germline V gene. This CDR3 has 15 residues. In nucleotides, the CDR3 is TGTGCCAGCAGCTGGACAGGGGGCACTAATGAAAAACTGTTTTTT. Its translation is CASSWTGGTNEKLFF.

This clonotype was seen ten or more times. CDR3 DNA: TGTGCCAGCAGCCCCGGGACAGGGTCCATTTACGAGCAGTACGTC. Translation: CASSPGTGSIYEQYV. The chain couples TRBV7-2 to TRBJ2-7; 9 nucleotides agree with TRBD1. Germline V gene data show CDR1 as SGHTA and CDR2 as FQGNSA. The CDR3 runs 15 residues. The trim removed 5 bases at V and 4 bases at J, leaving 9 bases unmatched.

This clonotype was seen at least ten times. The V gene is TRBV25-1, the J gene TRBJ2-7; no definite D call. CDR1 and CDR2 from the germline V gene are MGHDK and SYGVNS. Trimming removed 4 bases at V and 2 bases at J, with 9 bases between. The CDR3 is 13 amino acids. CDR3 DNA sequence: TGTGCCAGCAGTGGTCACACCACCTACGAGCAGTACTTC. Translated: CASSGHTTYEQYF.